This T cell receptor beta chain emerged from a study of blood T cell repertoires in COVID-19. Study-wide background: Some COVID-19 samples were acute and others convalescent; all came from the United States, Italy and Spain. From T cells, B-cell-depleted T cells, or PBMCs came the material, which was cDNA or gDNA.

This clone was recorded only once. TCRdb's table, derived via immunoSEQ multiplex PCR, lists solely in-frame clones and lacks some. The data hold 37,000 or so clones, with about 80% observed a single time. Germline loops: CDR1 SGHTA, CDR2 FQGNSA. Trimming took 5 bases from V and 5 from J; bases not matched to a gene: 10. The CDR3 covers 15 residues. This TCR was recovered from a man between 60 and 70 years old with active COVID-19. This chain uses TRBV7-2 with TRBJ2-5; 8 bases match TRBD2. Sequenced: peripheral blood. CDR3 coding DNA: TGTGCCAGCAGCGTAACTAGCGGATCGTTCGAGACCCAGTACTTC. Translation: CASSVTSGSFETQYF.